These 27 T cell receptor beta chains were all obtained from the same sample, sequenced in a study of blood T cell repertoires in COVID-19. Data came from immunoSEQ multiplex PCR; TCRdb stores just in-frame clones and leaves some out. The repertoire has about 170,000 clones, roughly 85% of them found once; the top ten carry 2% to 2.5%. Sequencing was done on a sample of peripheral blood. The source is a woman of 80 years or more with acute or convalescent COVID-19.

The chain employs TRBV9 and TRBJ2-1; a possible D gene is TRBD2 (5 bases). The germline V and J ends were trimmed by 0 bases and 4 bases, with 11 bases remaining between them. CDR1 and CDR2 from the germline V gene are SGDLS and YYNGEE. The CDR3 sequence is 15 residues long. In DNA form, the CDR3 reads TGTGCCAGCAGCGTAGTAGGGAGTGATTACAATGAGCAGTTCTTC. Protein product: CASSVVGSDYNEQFF.

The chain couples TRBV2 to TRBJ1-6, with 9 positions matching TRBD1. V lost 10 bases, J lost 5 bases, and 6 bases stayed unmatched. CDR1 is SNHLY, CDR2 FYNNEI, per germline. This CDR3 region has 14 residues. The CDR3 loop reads CAIGDRGDNSPLHF. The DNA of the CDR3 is TGTGCCATCGGAGACAGGGGGGATAATTCACCCCTCCACTTT.

The CDR3 DNA reads TGTGCCAGCAGCTTTTACGGGACAGGGGGCACTGAAGCTTTCTTT. This sequence encodes CASSFYGTGGTEAFF. This chain joins TRBV7-9 and TRBJ1-1, with 11 bases lining up with TRBD1. Germline CDR1 reads SEHNR; CDR2 reads FQNEAQ (reference sequence). There are 15 residues in the CDR3. Unmatched junction bases numbered 4, after V lost 3 bases and J lost 4 bases.

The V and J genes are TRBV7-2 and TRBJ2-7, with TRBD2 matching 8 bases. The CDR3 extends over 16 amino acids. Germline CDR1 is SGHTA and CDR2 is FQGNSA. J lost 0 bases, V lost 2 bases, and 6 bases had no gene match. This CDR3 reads CASSLRAGGGSYEQYF. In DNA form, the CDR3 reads TGTGCCAGCAGCTTACGGGCGGGAGGAGGCTCCTACGAGCAGTACTTC.

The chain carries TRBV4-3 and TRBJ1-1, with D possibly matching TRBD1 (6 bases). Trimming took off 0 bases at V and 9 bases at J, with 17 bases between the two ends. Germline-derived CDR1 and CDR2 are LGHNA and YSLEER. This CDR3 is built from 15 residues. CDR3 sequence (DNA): TGCGCCAGCAGCCAAGATTTGGGGGCCGCAGGCAAAGCTTTCTTT. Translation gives CASSQDLGAAGKAFF.

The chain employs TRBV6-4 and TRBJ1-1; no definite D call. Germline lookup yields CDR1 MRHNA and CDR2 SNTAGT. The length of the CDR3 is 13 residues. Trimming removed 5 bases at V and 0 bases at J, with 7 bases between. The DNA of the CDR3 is TGTGCCAGCAGTACAACCCTGAACACTGAAGCTTTCTTT. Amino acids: CASSTTLNTEAFF.

The CDR3: CASSLEAGGYGYTF. The CDR3 bases are TGTGCCAGCAGCCTCGAAGCAGGGGGCTATGGCTACACCTTC. The chain couples TRBV2 to TRBJ1-2; TRBD1 matches 7 bases. After removal of 6 bases from V and 4 bases from J, the junction contained 8 bases not matched to a gene. Per germline, CDR1 SNHLY and CDR2 FYNNEI. The CDR3 sequence is 14 residues long.

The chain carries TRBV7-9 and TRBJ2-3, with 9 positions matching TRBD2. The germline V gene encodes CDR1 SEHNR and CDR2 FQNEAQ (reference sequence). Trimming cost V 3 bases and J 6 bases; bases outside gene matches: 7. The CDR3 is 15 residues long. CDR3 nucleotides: TGTGCCAGCAGCTTGGTCGCGGGAGGGGGGGATACGCAGTATTTT. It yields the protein CASSLVAGGGDTQYF.

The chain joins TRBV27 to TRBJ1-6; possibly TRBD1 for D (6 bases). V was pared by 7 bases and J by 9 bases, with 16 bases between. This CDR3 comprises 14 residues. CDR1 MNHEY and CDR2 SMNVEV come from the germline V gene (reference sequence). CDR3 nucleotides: TGTGCCAGCACCCCTCGGGGGGGCAGTTCACCCCTCCACTTT. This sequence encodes CASTPRGGSSPLHF.

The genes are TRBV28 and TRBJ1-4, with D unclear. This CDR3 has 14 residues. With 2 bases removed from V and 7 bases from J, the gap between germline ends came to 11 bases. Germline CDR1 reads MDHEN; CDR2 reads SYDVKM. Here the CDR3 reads CASSLTGTGEKLFF. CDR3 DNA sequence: TGTGCCAGCAGTTTAACGGGAACCGGTGAAAAACTGTTTTTT. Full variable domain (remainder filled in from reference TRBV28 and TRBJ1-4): DVKVTQSSRYLVKRTGEKVFLECVQDMDHENMFWYRQDPGLGLRLIYFSYDVKMKEKGDIPEGYSVSREKKERFSLILESASTNQTSMYLCASSLTGTGEKLFFGSGTQLSVL.

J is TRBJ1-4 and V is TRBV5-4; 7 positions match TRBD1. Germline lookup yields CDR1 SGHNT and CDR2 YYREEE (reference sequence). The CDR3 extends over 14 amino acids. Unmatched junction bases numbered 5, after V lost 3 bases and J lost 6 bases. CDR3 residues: CASSSTGVDEKLFF. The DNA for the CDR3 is TGTGCCAGCAGCTCAACAGGGGTGGATGAAAAACTGTTTTTT.

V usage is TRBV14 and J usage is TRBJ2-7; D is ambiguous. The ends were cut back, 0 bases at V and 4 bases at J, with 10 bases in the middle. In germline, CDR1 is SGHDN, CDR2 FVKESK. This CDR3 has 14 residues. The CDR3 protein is CASSQDSILYEQYF. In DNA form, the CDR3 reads TGTGCCAGCAGCCAAGACAGTATATTATACGAGCAGTACTTC.

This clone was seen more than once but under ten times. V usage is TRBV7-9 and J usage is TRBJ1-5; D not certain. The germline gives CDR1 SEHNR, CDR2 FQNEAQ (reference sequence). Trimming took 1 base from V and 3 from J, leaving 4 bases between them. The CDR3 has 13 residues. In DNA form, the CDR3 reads TGTGCCAGCAGCTTAGGTAACAATCAGCCCCAGCATTTT. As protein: CASSLGNNQPQHF.

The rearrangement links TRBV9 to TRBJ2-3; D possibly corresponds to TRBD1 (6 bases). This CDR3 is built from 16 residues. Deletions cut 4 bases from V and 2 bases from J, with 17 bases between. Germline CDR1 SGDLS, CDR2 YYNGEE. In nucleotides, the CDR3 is TGTGCCAGCAGCCCAACCTCGACAGGTACCACAGATACGCAGTATTTT. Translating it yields CASSPTSTGTTDTQYF.

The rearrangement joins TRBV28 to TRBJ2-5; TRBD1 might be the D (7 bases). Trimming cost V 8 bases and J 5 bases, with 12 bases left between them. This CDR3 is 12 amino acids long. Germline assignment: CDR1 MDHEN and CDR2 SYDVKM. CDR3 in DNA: TGTGCCAGCTCGACAGGGAGGGAGACCCAGTACTTC. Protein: CASSTGRETQYF.

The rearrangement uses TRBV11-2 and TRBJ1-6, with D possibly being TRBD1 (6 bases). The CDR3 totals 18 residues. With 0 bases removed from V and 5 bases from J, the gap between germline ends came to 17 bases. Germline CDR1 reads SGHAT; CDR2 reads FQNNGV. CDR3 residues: CASSLDAFSGTNNSPLHF. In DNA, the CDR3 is TGTGCCAGCAGCTTAGATGCATTCTCCGGGACAAATAATTCACCCCTCCACTTT. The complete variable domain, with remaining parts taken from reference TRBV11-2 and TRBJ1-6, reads EAGVAQSPRYKIIEKRQSVAFWCNPISGHATLYWYQQILGQGPKLLIQFQNNGVVDDSQLPKDRFSAERLKGVDSTLKIQPAKLEDSAVYLCASSLDAFSGTNNSPLHFGNGTRLTVT.

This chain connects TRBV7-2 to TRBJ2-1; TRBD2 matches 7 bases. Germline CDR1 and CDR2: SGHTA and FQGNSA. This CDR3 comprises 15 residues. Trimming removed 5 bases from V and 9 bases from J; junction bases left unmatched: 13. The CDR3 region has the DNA TGTGCCAGCAGCGCCCGGGGAGGGGACGGTGGTGAGCAGTTCTTC. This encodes CASSARGGDGGEQFF.

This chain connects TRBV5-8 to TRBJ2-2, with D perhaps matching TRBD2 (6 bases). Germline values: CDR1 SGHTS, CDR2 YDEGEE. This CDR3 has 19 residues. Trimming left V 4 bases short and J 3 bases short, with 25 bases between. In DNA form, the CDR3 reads TGTGCCAGCAGCCGACCTCCCGGGACTCCCGGATCGGACACCGGGGAGCTGTTTTTT. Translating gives CASSRPPGTPGSDTGELFF.

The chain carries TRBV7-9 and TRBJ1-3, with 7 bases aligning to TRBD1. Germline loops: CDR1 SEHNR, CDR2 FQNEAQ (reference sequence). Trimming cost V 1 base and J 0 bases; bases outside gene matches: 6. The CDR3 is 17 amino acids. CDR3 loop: CASSLVIGGLSGNTIYF. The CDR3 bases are TGTGCCAGCAGCTTAGTAATAGGGGGCCTCTCTGGAAACACCATATATTTT.

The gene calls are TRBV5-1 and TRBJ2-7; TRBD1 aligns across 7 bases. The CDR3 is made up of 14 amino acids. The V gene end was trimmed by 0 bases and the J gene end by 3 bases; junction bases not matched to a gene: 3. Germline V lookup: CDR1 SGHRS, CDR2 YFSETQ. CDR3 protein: CASSLAAGGYEQYF. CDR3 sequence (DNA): TGCGCCAGCAGCTTGGCCGCAGGGGGCTACGAGCAGTACTTC.

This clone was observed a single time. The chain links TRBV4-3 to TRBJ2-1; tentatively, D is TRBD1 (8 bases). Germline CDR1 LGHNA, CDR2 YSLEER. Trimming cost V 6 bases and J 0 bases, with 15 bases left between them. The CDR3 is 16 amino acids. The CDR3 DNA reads TGCGCCAGCAGTATACAGGGGGGGATCTCCTACAATGAGCAGTTCTTC. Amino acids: CASSIQGGISYNEQFF.

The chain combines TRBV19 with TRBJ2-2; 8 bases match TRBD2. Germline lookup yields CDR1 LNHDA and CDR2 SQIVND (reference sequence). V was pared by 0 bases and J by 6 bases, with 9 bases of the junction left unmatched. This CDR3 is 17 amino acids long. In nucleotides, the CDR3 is TGTGCCAGTAGTATAGATCTCAAGCGGGAGAAGGCCGGGGAGCTGTTTTTT. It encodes CASSIDLKREKAGELFF.

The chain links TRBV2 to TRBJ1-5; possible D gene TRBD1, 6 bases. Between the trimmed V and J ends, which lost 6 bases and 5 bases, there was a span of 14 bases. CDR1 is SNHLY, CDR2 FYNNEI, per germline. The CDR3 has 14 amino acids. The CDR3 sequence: CASRLQGSHQPQHF. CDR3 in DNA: TGTGCCAGCAGGTTACAGGGATCCCATCAGCCCCAGCATTTT.

The chain's CDR3 is CASRAGTGNTEAFF. Written as DNA, the CDR3 is TGTGCCAGCAGGGCCGGGACAGGGAACACTGAAGCTTTCTTT. V gene TRBV2 combines with J gene TRBJ1-1, with TRBD1 matching 8 bases. The J segment lost 1 base and the V segment lost 6 bases, leaving 4 bases of the junction unmatched. CDR1 SNHLY and CDR2 FYNNEI come from the germline V gene. The CDR3 runs 14 residues.

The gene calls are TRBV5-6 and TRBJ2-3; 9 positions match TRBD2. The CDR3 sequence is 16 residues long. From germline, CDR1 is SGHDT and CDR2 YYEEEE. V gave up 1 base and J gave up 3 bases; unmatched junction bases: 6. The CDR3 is CASSLFSGSVTDTQYF. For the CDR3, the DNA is TGTGCCAGCAGCTTGTTTAGCGGGAGTGTGACAGATACGCAGTATTTT.

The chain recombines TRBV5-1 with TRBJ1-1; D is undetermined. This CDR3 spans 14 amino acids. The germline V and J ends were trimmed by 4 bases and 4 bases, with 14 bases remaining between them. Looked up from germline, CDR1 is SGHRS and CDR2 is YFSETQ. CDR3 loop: CASSLYSPGTEAFF. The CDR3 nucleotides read TGCGCCAGCAGCCTCTACTCCCCGGGCACTGAAGCTTTCTTT.

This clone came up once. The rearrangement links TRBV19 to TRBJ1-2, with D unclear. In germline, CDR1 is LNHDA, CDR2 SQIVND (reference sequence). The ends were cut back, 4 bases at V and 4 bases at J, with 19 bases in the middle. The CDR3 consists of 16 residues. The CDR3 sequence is CASSTLWTITSYGYTF. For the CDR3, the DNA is TGTGCCAGTAGTACCCTTTGGACTATTACCAGCTATGGCTACACCTTC.